This entry lists 21 T cell receptor beta chains sequenced from one sample in a study of blood T cell repertoires in COVID-19 (dated by TCRdb to the early 2020s). Libraries came from the immunoSEQ multiplex PCR assay. This immuneACCESS table, as held by TCRdb, lists in-frame sequences with V and J called but not all clones. Of the missing ones, under half trace to an unresolved V gene in checked studies; the others have no known cause. Here the sample has about 320,000 clones; roughly 90% occur a single time. The top ten constitute 2.6% of the sample. The material sequenced was PBMCs or T cells enriched from blood (not recorded which). Source of these receptors: a man in his sixties who had recovered from COVID-19.

This chain joins TRBV27 and TRBJ1-2, with 7 nucleotides matching TRBD1. V lost 5 bases, J lost 6 bases, and 9 bases stayed unmatched. Looked up from germline, CDR1 is MNHEY and CDR2 is SMNVEV (reference sequence). This CDR3 is 14 amino acids long. CDR3 loop: CASSRLRDSDGYTF. The CDR3 DNA follows: TGTGCCAGCAGTCGACTCCGGGACAGCGATGGCTACACCTTC.

The rearrangement joins TRBV4-2 to TRBJ2-7; 11 bases map to TRBD2. This CDR3 contains 15 residues. CDR1 and CDR2 from the germline V gene are LGHNA and YNFKEQ. The V and J ends lost 1 base and 3 bases, in that order; junction bases with no gene match: 2. The CDR3 DNA sequence: TGTGCCAGCAGCCAAGTGACTAGCGGGAACTACGAGCAGTACTTC. This gives the protein CASSQVTSGNYEQYF.

CDR3 region: CASSFGIMNTEAFF. CDR3 coding DNA: TGTGCCAGCAGTTTCGGGATCATGAACACTGAAGCTTTCTTT. V gene TRBV27 combines with J gene TRBJ1-1, with D unclear. Germline CDR1 and CDR2: MNHEY and SMNVEV (reference sequence). Trimming cost V 3 bases and J 0 bases, with 8 bases left between them. The CDR3 contains 14 residues.

CDR3 sequence reads: CASSPDSTNSPLHF. The CDR3 DNA follows: TGTGCCAGCTCACCGGACAGCACAAATTCACCCCTCCACTTT. The V call is TRBV18, the J call TRBJ1-6, with a tentative D call TRBD1 (6 bases). This CDR3 spans 14 amino acids. Germline V gene sequence: CDR1 KGHSH, CDR2 LQKENI. With 3 bases removed from V and 7 bases from J, the gap between germline ends came to 10 bases.

The chain couples TRBV19 to TRBJ1-2; D call uncertain. The CDR3 has 15 amino acids. Trimming left V 1 base short and J 4 bases short, with 13 bases between. Germline V gene lookup returns CDR1 LNHDA and CDR2 SQIVND (reference sequence). In nucleotides, the CDR3 is TGTGCCAGTAGTATAGGGGCCAAGAGTGCCTATGGCTACACCTTC. This gives the protein CASSIGAKSAYGYTF.

There are a few counts of this clone. The rearrangement uses TRBV4-2 and TRBJ1-4; possible D gene TRBD1, 5 bases. The V gene's germline CDR1 is LGHNA and CDR2 YNFKEQ. The V end lost 0 bases, the J end lost 2 bases, and 19 bases lay between the germline ends. CDR3 length: 19 amino acids. This chain's CDR3 is CASSQDLSFDSLTNEKLFF. DNA for the CDR3: TGTGCCAGCAGCCAAGATCTTTCCTTCGACAGTCTGACTAATGAAAAACTGTTTTTT.

The chain couples TRBV6-5 to TRBJ2-7, with 7 bases fitting TRBD2. The CDR3 consists of 13 residues. V trimming: 6 bases; J trimming: 2 bases; junction bases outside the gene matches: 4. Germline CDR1 is MNHEY and CDR2 is SVGAGI. Here the CDR3 DNA reads TGTGCCAGCAGGCCCCGGGGGGCCTACGAGCAGTACTTC. Its protein product is CASRPRGAYEQYF.

The rearrangement links TRBV30 to TRBJ2-7, with D perhaps matching TRBD2 (6 bases). The V end lost 7 bases, the J end lost 1 base, and 20 bases lay between the germline ends. CDR1 is GTSNPN, CDR2 SVGIG, per germline (reference sequence). The CDR3 totals 15 residues. CDR3 loop: CASHRLGGFSYEQYF. The CDR3 region has the DNA TGTGCCTCCCACCGCTTGGGGGGTTTTTCCTACGAGCAGTACTTC.

This sequence joins TRBV30 and TRBJ2-1, with TRBD2 matching over 7 bases. Losses at the gene ends were 1 base for V and 0 bases for J; bases not matched to a gene: 3. This CDR3 is 15 amino acids long. The germline V gene has CDR1 GTSNPN and CDR2 SVGIG (reference sequence). The DNA of the CDR3 is TGTGCCTGGAGTGGGGGGAGGGGCTCCTACAATGAGCAGTTCTTC. Amino acids: CAWSGGRGSYNEQFF.

The chain links TRBV5-1 to TRBJ1-2; D remains unclear. Trimming took off 4 bases at V and 8 bases at J, with 21 bases between the two ends. The CDR3 contains 15 residues. Germline V CDR1 and CDR2: SGHRS, YFSETQ. This CDR3 is CASSLRAGSIGGYTF. As DNA, the CDR3 is TGCGCCAGCAGCCTCAGAGCCGGGAGCATAGGGGGCTACACCTTC.

The V and J genes are TRBV7-3 and TRBJ2-2; D gene unclear. In germline, CDR1 is SGHTA, CDR2 FQGTGA. CDR3 length: 13 residues. Trimming left V 5 bases short and J 7 bases short, with 11 bases between. The CDR3 sequence: CASSPRSGGELFF. The CDR3 DNA is TGTGCCAGCAGCCCTAGGTCGGGCGGGGAGCTGTTTTTT.

This clone was counted once. The chain carries TRBV10-2 and TRBJ2-7; 9 bases align to TRBD1. J was trimmed by 2 bases and V by 8 bases; bases with no gene match: 4. CDR1 is WSHSY, CDR2 SAAADI, per germline. The CDR3 extends over 13 amino acids. CDR3 sequence reads: CASGRDRAYEQYF. In DNA form, the CDR3 reads TGCGCCAGCGGCCGGGACAGGGCCTACGAGCAGTACTTC.

V is TRBV29-1 and J is TRBJ2-5, with 8 nucleotides matching TRBD2. Germline CDR1 is SQVTM and CDR2 is ANQGSEA. The CDR3 totals 14 residues. After removal of 4 bases from V and 0 bases from J, the junction contained 4 bases not matched to a gene. CDR3 region: CSVAAGDYQETQYF. In nucleotides, the CDR3 is TGCAGCGTTGCAGCGGGGGACTACCAAGAGACCCAGTACTTC.

This clone was seen a single time. V gene TRBV18 combines with J gene TRBJ1-2; possible D gene TRBD1, 6 bases. CDR3 size: 14 residues. Trimming cost V 2 bases and J 8 bases, with 15 bases left between them. From germline, CDR1 is KGHSH and CDR2 LQKENI. The CDR3 DNA sequence: TGTGCCAGCTCACCAGGGGAACAGGGTCGCGGCTACACCTTC. Amino acid sequence: CASSPGEQGRGYTF.

This clone was found a few times. This chain links TRBV6-4 with TRBJ2-7; perhaps TRBD2 as D (6 bases). Germline CDR1 MRHNA, CDR2 SNTAGT. Trimming shortened V by 7 bases and J by 3 bases, and 13 bases separated the two germline ends. The CDR3 contains 13 residues. The CDR3 bases are TGTGCCAGCAAGGACGGGACTTTCTACGAGCAGTACTTC. This encodes CASKDGTFYEQYF.

In its sample, this clone was seen a few times. The chain has TRBV10-3 and TRBJ2-2, with a weak D call TRBD2 (5 bases). The CDR3 is made up of 14 amino acids. CDR1 and CDR2 from the germline V gene are ENHRY and SYGVKD. Between the trimmed V and J ends, which lost 7 bases and 1 base, there was a span of 10 bases. The CDR3 loop is CAIKNGKNTGELFF. DNA of the CDR3: TGTGCCATCAAGAACGGGAAGAACACCGGGGAGCTGTTTTTT.

The chain employs TRBV11-2 and TRBJ2-5, with a possible D match to TRBD1 (5 bases). Per the germline V gene, CDR1 is SGHAT and CDR2 is FQNNGV. The CDR3 has 15 amino acids. Trimming shortened V by 5 bases and J by 2 bases, and 15 bases separated the two germline ends. CDR3 bases: TGTGCCAGCAGCCTTCTCCAGGGTGGGCAAGAGACCCAGTACTTC. Its translation: CASSLLQGGQETQYF.

The V call is TRBV3-1 (or the pseudogene TRBV3-2), the J call TRBJ2-5, with D maybe TRBD1 (6 bases). Trimming took 4 bases from V and 5 from J, leaving 17 bases between them. CDR1 is LGHDT, CDR2 YNNKEL, per germline (reference sequence). The CDR3 runs 15 residues. CDR3 sequence: CASSPSGVREETQYF. Written as DNA, the CDR3 is TGTGCCAGCAGCCCCTCAGGGGTGAGGGAGGAGACCCAGTACTTC.

The chain links TRBV2 to TRBJ2-7, with D perhaps TRBD1 (5 bases). V lost 3 bases and J 1 base, leaving 13 bases between the germline ends. CDR3 length: 15 residues. The germline V gene encodes CDR1 SNHLY and CDR2 FYNNEI. CDR3: CASSDLGKGSYEQYF. The CDR3 coding sequence is TGTGCCAGCAGTGACCTGGGAAAGGGGTCCTACGAGCAGTACTTC.

This clone has only one observation. The chain has TRBV5-4 and TRBJ2-5; D unclear. The CDR3 loop spans 13 amino acids. Germline V CDR1 and CDR2: SGHNT, YYREEE (reference sequence). Trimming shortened V by 4 bases and J by 1 base, and 8 bases separated the two germline ends. CDR3 DNA sequence: TGTGCCAGCAGCCCGCGAAGCCAAGAGACCCAGTACTTC. Protein: CASSPRSQETQYF. Full variable domain (missing parts from reference TRBV5-4 and TRBJ2-5): ETGVTQSPTHLIKTRGQQVTLRCSSQSGHNTVSWYQQALGQGPQFIFQYYREEENGRGNFPPRFSGLQFPNYSSELNVNALELDDSALYLCASSPRSQETQYFGPGTRLLVL.

J is TRBJ2-3 and V is TRBV29-1; unclear D gene. The V end lost 2 bases, the J end lost 3 bases, and 6 bases lay between the germline ends. Germline assignment: CDR1 SQVTM and CDR2 ANQGSEA. CDR3 length equals 12 residues. The CDR3 here is CSVEPETDTQYF. The CDR3 DNA follows: TGCAGCGTTGAACCGGAGACAGATACGCAGTATTTT.